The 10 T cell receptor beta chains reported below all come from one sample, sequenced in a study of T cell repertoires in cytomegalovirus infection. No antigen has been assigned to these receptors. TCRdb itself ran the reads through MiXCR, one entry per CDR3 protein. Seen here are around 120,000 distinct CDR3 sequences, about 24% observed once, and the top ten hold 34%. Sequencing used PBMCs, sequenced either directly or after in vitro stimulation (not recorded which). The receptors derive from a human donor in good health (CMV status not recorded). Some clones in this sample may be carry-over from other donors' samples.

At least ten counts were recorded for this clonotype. The CDR3 reads CASSLVWQDRGYGYTF. The CDR3 DNA sequence: TGTGCCAGCAGCTTAGTTTGGCAAGACCGTGGCTATGGCTACACCTTC. The V gene is TRBV7-2, the J gene TRBJ1-2, with no clear D. The germline V gene encodes CDR1 SGHTA and CDR2 FQGNSA. Trimming cost V 1 base and J 4 bases, with 16 bases left between them. The CDR3 totals 16 residues.

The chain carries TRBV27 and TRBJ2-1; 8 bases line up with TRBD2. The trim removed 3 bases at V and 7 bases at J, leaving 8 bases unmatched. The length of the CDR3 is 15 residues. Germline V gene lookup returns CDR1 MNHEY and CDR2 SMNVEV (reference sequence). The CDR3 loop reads CASSFAGGNLNEQFF. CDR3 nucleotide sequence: TGTGCCAGCAGTTTCGCGGGGGGAAACTTGAATGAGCAGTTCTTC.

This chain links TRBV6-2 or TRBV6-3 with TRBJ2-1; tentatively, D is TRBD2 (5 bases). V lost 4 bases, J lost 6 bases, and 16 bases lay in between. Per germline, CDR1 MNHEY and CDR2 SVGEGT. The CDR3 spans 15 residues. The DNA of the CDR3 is TGTGCCAGCAGTTCATACACTAGTACCCCCAATGAGCAGTTCTTC. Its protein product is CASSSYTSTPNEQFF.

CDR3 residues: CASSLSRDRVQPQHF. CDR3 coding DNA: TGTGCCAGTAGCCTTTCCCGGGACAGGGTCCAGCCCCAGCATTTT. The gene calls are TRBV19 and TRBJ1-5; 9 bases map to TRBD1. The CDR3 sequence is 15 residues long. The V gene end was trimmed by 6 bases and the J gene end by 7 bases; junction bases not matched to a gene: 10. Germline assignment: CDR1 LNHDA and CDR2 SQIVND (reference sequence). Based on the CDR3 plus reference TRBV19 and TRBJ1-5, the full variable domain is DGGITQSPKYLFRKEGQNVTLSCEQNLNHDAMYWYRQDPGQGLRLIYYSQIVNDFQKGDIAEGYSVSREKKESFPLTVTSAQKNPTAFYLCASSLSRDRVQPQHFGDGTRLSIL.

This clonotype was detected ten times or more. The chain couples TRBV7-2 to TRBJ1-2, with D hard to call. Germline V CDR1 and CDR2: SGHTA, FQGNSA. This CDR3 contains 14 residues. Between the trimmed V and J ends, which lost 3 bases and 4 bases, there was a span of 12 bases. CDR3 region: CASSLNRETYGYTF. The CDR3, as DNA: TGTGCCAGCAGCTTGAACAGAGAAACCTATGGCTACACCTTC.

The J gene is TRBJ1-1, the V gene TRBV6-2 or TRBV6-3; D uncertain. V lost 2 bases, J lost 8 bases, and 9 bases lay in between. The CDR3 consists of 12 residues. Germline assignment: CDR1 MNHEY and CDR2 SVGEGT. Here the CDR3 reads CASSYGRIEAFF. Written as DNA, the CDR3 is TGTGCCAGCAGTTACGGCAGAATAGAAGCTTTCTTT.

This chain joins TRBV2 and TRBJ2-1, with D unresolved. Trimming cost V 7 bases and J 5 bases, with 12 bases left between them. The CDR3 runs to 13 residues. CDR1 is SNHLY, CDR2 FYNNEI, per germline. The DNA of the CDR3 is TGTGCCAGCATTGCGCAACACGACAATGAGCAGTTCTTC. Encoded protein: CASIAQHDNEQFF.

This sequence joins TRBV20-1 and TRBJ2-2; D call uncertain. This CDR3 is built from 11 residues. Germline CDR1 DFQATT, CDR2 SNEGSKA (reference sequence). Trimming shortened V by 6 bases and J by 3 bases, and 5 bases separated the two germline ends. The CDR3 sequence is CSATYTGELFF. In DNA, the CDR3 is TGCAGTGCCACTTACACCGGGGAGCTGTTTTTT.

CDR3 region: CASRIRWTGVNEQFF. The CDR3 DNA reads TGTGCCAGCAGGATCCGATGGACAGGGGTCAATGAGCAGTTCTTC. The genes are TRBV6-2 or TRBV6-3 and TRBJ2-1, with 9 nucleotides matching TRBD1. V shed 6 bases, J shed 6 bases, and the junction held 9 bases outside the gene matches. This CDR3 has 15 residues. Per the germline V gene, CDR1 is MNHEY and CDR2 is SVGEGT.

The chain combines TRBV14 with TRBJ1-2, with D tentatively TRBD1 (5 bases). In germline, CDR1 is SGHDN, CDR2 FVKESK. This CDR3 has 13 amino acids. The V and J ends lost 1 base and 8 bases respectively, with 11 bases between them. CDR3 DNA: TGTGCCAGCAGCCAAGGGACACCCTACGGCTACACCTTC. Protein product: CASSQGTPYGYTF.